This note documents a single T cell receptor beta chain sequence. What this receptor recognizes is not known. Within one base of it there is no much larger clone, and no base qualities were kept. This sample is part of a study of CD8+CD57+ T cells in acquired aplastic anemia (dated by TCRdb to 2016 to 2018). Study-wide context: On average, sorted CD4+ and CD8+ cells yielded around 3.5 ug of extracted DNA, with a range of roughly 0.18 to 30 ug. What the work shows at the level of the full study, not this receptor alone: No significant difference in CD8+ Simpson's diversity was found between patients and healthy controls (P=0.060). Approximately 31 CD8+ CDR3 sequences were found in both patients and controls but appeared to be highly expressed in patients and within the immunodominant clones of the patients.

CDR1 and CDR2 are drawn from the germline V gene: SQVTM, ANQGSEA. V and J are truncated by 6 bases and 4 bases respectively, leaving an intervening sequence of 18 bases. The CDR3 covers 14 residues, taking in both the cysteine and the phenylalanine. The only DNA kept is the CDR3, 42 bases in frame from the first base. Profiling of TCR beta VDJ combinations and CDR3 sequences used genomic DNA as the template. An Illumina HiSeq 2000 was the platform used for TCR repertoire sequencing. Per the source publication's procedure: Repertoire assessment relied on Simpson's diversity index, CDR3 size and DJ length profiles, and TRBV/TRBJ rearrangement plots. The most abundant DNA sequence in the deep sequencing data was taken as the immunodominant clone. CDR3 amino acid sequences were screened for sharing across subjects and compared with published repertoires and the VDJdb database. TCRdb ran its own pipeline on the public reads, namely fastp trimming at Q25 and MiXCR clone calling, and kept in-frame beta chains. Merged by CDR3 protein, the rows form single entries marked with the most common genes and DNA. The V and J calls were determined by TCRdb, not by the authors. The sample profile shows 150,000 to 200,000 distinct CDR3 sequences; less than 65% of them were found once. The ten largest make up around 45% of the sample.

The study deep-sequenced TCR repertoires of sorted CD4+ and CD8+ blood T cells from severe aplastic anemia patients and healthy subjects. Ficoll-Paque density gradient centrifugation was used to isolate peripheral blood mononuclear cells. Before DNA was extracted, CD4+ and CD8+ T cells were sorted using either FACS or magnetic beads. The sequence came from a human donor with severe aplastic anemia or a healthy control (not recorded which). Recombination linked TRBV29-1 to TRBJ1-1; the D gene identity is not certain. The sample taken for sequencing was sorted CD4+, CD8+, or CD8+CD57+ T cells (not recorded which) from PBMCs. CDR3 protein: CSVGLLLVTTEAFF. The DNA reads TGCAGCGTGGGCCTTCTTCTCGTGACCACTGAAGCTTTCTTT.